This passage covers 9 T cell receptor beta chains from one sample sequenced in a study of T cells in Graves' hyperthyroidism and ophthalmopathy (dated by TCRdb to the late 2010s). Receptor amplification or capture employed multiplex PCR. The instrument was an Illumina HiSeq 2000. The TCR beta CDR3 regions were amplified from RNA transcripts. The TCR CDR3 was subjected to a first round of RT-PCR using the HTBI primer set and the Qiagen OneStep RT-PCR kit. TCRdb ran its own pipeline on the public reads, namely fastp trimming at Q25 and MiXCR clone calling, and kept in-frame beta chains. Rows with one shared CDR3 protein collapse into an entry with the most common genes and DNA. The sample contains approximately 260,000 distinct CDR3 sequences, approximately 14% of them found a single time. Of the sample, over 30% is held by the ten largest clones. Sequenced: blood. The receptor source for this set is a woman aged 45-59 years with Graves' hyperthyroidism that later progressed to Graves' ophthalmopathy.

This clonotype was found once. This rearrangement joins TRBV7-6 to TRBJ2-1; 8 bases match TRBD2. CDR3 length: 17 residues. The germline V gene encodes CDR1 SGHVS and CDR2 FNYEAQ. V lost 5 bases and J lost 3; bases outside the gene matches: 12. The CDR3 spells CASSLQLRGALYNEQFF. The CDR3 nucleotides are TGTGCCAGCAGCCTCCAGCTGCGGGGGGCCCTCTACAATGAGCAGTTCTTC. Based on the CDR3 plus reference TRBV7-6 and TRBJ2-1, the full variable domain is GAGVSQSPRYKVTKRGQDVALRCDPISGHVSLYWYRQALGQGPEFLTYFNYEAQQDKSGLPNDRFSAERPEGSISTLTIQRTEQRDSAMYRCASSLQLRGALYNEQFFGPGTRLTVL.

There are a few counts of this clonotype. The rearrangement joins TRBV9 to TRBJ2-1; tentatively, D is TRBD1 or TRBD2 (6 bases each). The CDR3 totals 16 residues. Between the trimmed V and J ends, which lost 4 bases and 5 bases, there was a span of 19 bases. Germline CDR1 reads SGDLS; CDR2 reads YYNGEE. DNA for the CDR3: TGTGCCAGCAGCAAACACGAGGGGGGCTCACACAATGAGCAGTTCTTC. Residues: CASSKHEGGSHNEQFF.

This clonotype has a count of ten or more. The rearrangement links TRBV2 to TRBJ2-7; D is unclear. Germline V gene data show CDR1 as SNHLY and CDR2 as FYNNEI. The germline V and J ends were trimmed by 4 bases and 1 base, with 11 bases remaining between them. This CDR3 spans 14 amino acids. The chain's CDR3 is CASSVESRSYEQYF. The CDR3 coding sequence is TGTGCCAGCAGTGTTGAGTCACGGTCCTACGAGCAGTACTTC.

A remark on this clonotype: Just one base apart from a much larger clone, this may be a read error. Written as DNA, the CDR3 is TGTGCCAGCAGCCCTTTGGACAGGGGGCTTCATCAGCTCCAGCATTTT. Its protein product is CASSPLDRGLHQLQHF. The V and J genes are TRBV7-9 and TRBJ1-5; TRBD1 aligns across 11 bases. This CDR3 has 16 amino acids. The germline V gene has CDR1 SEHNR and CDR2 FQNEAQ (reference sequence).

There are many counts of this clonotype. The V and J genes are TRBV5-1 and TRBJ1-1, with 10 positions matching TRBD1. There are 16 residues in the CDR3. Germline-derived CDR1 and CDR2 are SGHRS and YFSETQ. The J segment lost 0 bases and the V segment lost 0 bases, leaving 2 bases of the junction unmatched. The CDR3 sequence is CASSLVGTGVNTEAFF. CDR3 DNA sequence: TGCGCCAGCAGCTTGGTCGGGACAGGGGTGAACACTGAAGCTTTCTTT.

CDR3 coding DNA: TGTGCCAGCAGTTACTCGGGGGACGAGCAGTACTTC. Amino acid sequence: CASSYSGDEQYF. The chain uses TRBV6-6 and TRBJ2-7; D assignment may be TRBD1 or TRBD2 (5 bases each). The CDR3 is made up of 12 amino acids. Germline-derived CDR1 and CDR2 are MNHNY and SVGAGI (reference sequence). V was clipped by 0 bases and J by 5 bases, with 5 bases between them.

This clonotype was counted at least ten times. The gene calls are TRBV11-3 and TRBJ2-3; TRBD2 matches 10 bases. The CDR3 sequence is 16 residues long. In germline, CDR1 is SGHNT, CDR2 YENEEA. Losses at the gene ends were 5 bases for V and 8 bases for J; bases not matched to a gene: 13. In DNA, the CDR3 is TGTGCCAGCAGCCCCCGTGGGGCTAGCGGGAGCGGTACGCAGTATTTT. Residues: CASSPRGASGSGTQYF.

This clonotype was seen repeatedly, ten times or more. The V and J genes are TRBV11-2 and TRBJ1-1; tentative D call: TRBD1 (6 bases). Germline CDR1 is SGHAT and CDR2 is FQNNGV. This CDR3 has 15 amino acids. V dropped 7 bases and J dropped 4 bases, with 19 bases sitting between them. The DNA of the CDR3 is TGTGCCAGCACCCTAGGGTACAGGGTAAGCACTGAAGCTTTCTTT. Protein product: CASTLGYRVSTEAFF. Based on the CDR3 plus reference TRBV11-2 and TRBJ1-1, the full variable domain is EAGVAQSPRYKIIEKRQSVAFWCNPISGHATLYWYQQILGQGPKLLIQFQNNGVVDDSQLPKDRFSAERLKGVDSTLKIQPAKLEDSAVYLCASTLGYRVSTEAFFGQGTRLTVV.

This clonotype was recorded at least ten times. The chain is built from TRBV28 and TRBJ2-7; 7 bases are shared with TRBD1. The CDR3 has 14 residues. V gave up 5 bases and J gave up 6 bases; unmatched junction bases: 10. The germline V gene has CDR1 MDHEN and CDR2 SYDVKM. CDR3 region: CASSLLGTASEQYF. The CDR3 DNA follows: TGTGCCAGCAGTCTACTAGGGACAGCCTCCGAGCAGTACTTC. Full variable domain (rest looked up from reference TRBV28 and TRBJ2-7): DVKVTQSSRYLVKRTGEKVFLECVQDMDHENMFWYRQDPGLGLRLIYFSYDVKMKEKGDIPEGYSVSREKKERFSLILESASTNQTSMYLCASSLLGTASEQYFGPGTRLTVT.